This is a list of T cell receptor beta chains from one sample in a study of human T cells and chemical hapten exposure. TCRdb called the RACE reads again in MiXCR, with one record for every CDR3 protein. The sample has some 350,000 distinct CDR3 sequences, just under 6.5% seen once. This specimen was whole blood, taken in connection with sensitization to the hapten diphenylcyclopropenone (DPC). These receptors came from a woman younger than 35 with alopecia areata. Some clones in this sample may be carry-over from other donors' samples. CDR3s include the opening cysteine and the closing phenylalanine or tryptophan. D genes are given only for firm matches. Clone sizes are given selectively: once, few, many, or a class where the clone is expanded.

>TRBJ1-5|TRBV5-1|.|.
CASSPVGSNQPQHF
TGCGCCAGCAGCCCGGTCGGAAGCAATCAGCCCCAGCATTTT
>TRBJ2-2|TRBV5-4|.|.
CASSSRDPTGELFF
TGTGCCAGCAGTAGCCGGGACCCCACCGGGGAGCTGTTTTTT
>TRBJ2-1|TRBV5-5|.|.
CASSLSRHVGTEQFF
TGTGCCAGCAGCCTATCCCGGCACGTAGGGACTGAGCAGTTCTTC
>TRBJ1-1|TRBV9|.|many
CASSVAWNTEAFF
TGTGCCAGCAGCGTAGCGTGGAACACTGAAGCTTTCTTT
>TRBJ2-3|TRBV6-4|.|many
CASSVLFTDTQYF
TGTGCCAGCAGTGTCTTGTTCACAGATACGCAGTATTTT
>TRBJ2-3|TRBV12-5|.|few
CASGPRGDTQYF
TGTGCTAGTGGTCCTAGGGGGGATACGCAGTATTTT
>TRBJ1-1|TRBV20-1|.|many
CSARAGVLRGTEAFF
TGCAGTGCTAGAGCTGGGGTTTTGAGGGGGACTGAAGCTTTCTTT
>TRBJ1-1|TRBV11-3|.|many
CASSFAGVNTEAFF
TGTGCCAGCAGCTTCGCCGGAGTCAACACTGAAGCTTTCTTT
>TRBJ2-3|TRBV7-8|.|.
CASSLARFVTAVRDTQYF
TGTGCCAGCAGCTTAGCGCGGTTCGTGACAGCCGTCAGGGATACGCAGTATTTT
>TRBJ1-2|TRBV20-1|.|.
CSAKDMTTDGYTF
TGCAGTGCCAAAGACATGACCACTGATGGCTACACCTTC
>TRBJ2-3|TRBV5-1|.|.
CASSSGPGGDTQYF
TGCGCCAGCAGCAGCGGGCCTGGGGGAGATACGCAGTATTTT
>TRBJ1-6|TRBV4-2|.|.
CASSQDQGRNSPLHF
TGTGCCAGCAGCCAAGATCAGGGGCGGAATTCACCCCTCCACTTT
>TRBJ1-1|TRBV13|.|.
CASRPGFTEAFF
TGTGCCAGCAGACCAGGGTTCACTGAAGCTTTCTTT
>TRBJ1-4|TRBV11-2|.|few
CASSLYGQQTLNEKLFF
TGTGCCAGCAGCCTTTACGGACAGCAAACCCTTAATGAAAAACTGTTTTTT
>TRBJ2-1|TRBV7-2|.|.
CASSLEGSSSYNEQFF
TGTGCCAGCAGCTTAGAGGGGTCAAGCTCCTACAATGAGCAGTTCTTC
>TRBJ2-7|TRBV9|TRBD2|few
CASSESGVYDEQYF
TGTGCCAGCAGCGAGAGCGGGGTTTACGACGAGCAGTACTTC
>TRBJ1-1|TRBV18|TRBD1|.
CASSPMRGRTEAFF
TGTGCCAGCTCACCAATGAGGGGGCGGACTGAAGCTTTCTTT